A single sample gave rise to the 29 T cell receptor beta chains below, sequenced in a study of PD-1 blockade in mismatch repair-deficient tumors. Data came from immunoSEQ multiplex PCR; TCRdb stores just in-frame clones and leaves some out. The sample holds tens of thousands of clones, over 70% seen once. This sample comprised PBMCs, obtained roughly nine months after starting pembrolizumab. These receptors originate from an adult with mismatch repair-deficient cancer.

This clone appeared a few times. The chain carries TRBV30 and TRBJ2-7, with 8 bases matching TRBD1. Germline CDR1 and CDR2: GTSNPN and SVGIG (reference sequence). The CDR3 has 12 amino acids. The V segment lost 8 bases and the J segment 5 bases; nucleotides outside the gene matches: 8. CDR3 nucleotide sequence: TGTGCCGGCGGGGACAGGAGGAACGAGCAGTACTTC. It translates to CAGGDRRNEQYF.

This rearrangement joins TRBV5-5 to TRBJ2-7; possibly TRBD2 for D (6 bases). CDR1 SGHKS and CDR2 YYEKEE come from the germline V gene (reference sequence). V was clipped by 0 bases and J by 0 bases, with 10 bases between them. The CDR3 runs 15 residues. The CDR3 DNA is TGTGCCAGCAGCTTGGTTAGCGGAATCTCCTACGAGCAGTACTTC. Protein product: CASSLVSGISYEQYF.

This rearrangement joins TRBV19 to TRBJ1-5, with D possibly matching TRBD1 (5 bases). CDR1 and CDR2 from the germline V gene are LNHDA and SQIVND (reference sequence). The CDR3 is 15 residues long. Deletions cut 9 bases from V and 2 bases from J, with 17 bases between. CDR3 loop: CASSLGRDGNQPQHF. The CDR3 coding sequence is TGTGCCAGCTCTTTGGGCAGGGATGGCAATCAGCCCCAGCATTTT.

V and J are TRBV5-1 and TRBJ2-2, with D possibly being TRBD1 (5 bases). The CDR3 consists of 14 residues. Trimming stripped 2 bases from V and 4 bases from J, with 9 bases between. Germline V gives CDR1 SGHRS, CDR2 YFSETQ. The CDR3 loop reads CASSFRQGTGELFF. In nucleotides, the CDR3 is TGCGCCAGCAGCTTTAGGCAGGGCACCGGGGAGCTGTTTTTT.

This chain links TRBV10-1 with TRBJ2-7, with TRBD1 identical over 8 bases. This CDR3 contains 15 residues. Germline-derived CDR1 and CDR2 are WNHNN and SYGVQD (reference sequence). The ends lost 5 bases at V and 5 bases at J; junction bases unmatched: 11. This chain's CDR3 is CASSFPGTGRDEQYF. In DNA, the CDR3 is TGCGCCAGCAGTTTTCCCGGGACAGGTCGGGACGAGCAGTACTTC.

This clone was found once. The gene calls are TRBV29-1 and TRBJ1-1, with a tentative D call TRBD1 (6 bases). The germline V and J ends were trimmed by 7 bases and 3 bases, with 12 bases remaining between them. Germline CDR1 SQVTM, CDR2 ANQGSEA. This CDR3 comprises 12 residues. The CDR3 loop is CSARQADTEAFF. The DNA of the CDR3 is TGCAGCGCTAGACAGGCGGACACTGAAGCTTTCTTT.

The rearrangement uses TRBV5-4 and TRBJ1-3, with D possibly being TRBD1 (6 bases). V lost 4 bases and J lost 2, with 10 bases in between. The CDR3 covers 14 residues. CDR1 and CDR2 from the germline V gene are SGHNT and YYREEE (reference sequence). CDR3 sequence reads: CASSSTGPGNTIYF. In DNA form, the CDR3 reads TGTGCCAGCAGCAGTACAGGGCCTGGAAACACCATATATTTT.

This clone was observed a single time. This sequence joins TRBV2 and TRBJ2-2; 9 nucleotides align to TRBD2. Germline V lookup: CDR1 SNHLY, CDR2 FYNNEI. The length of the CDR3 is 16 residues. V dropped 2 bases and J dropped 5; count of bases not matched to a gene: 6. CDR3 sequence reads: CASSERGSGRTGELFF. In DNA form, the CDR3 reads TGTGCCAGCAGTGAACGGGGTAGCGGGAGAACCGGGGAGCTGTTTTTT.

The chain has TRBV18 and TRBJ1-2; D possibly corresponds to TRBD1 (6 bases). CDR1 KGHSH and CDR2 LQKENI come from the germline V gene. With 6 bases removed from V and 3 bases from J, the gap between germline ends came to 11 bases. The CDR3 totals 13 residues. The DNA of the CDR3 is TGTGCCAGCTCTCGGGGGGCGGACTATGGCTACACCTTC. It specifies CASSRGADYGYTF. The variable domain in full, with the rest retrieved from reference TRBV18 and TRBJ1-2, is NAGVMQNPRHLVRRRGQEARLRCSPMKGHSHVYWYRQLPEEGLKFMVYLQKENIIDESGMPKERFSAEFPKEGPSILRIQQVVRGDSAAYFCASSRGADYGYTFGSGTRLTVV.

This clone was observed a single time. Here the CDR3 DNA reads TGCGCCAGCAGCTTTATCCCCCTACTAGGACTGAATACAGATACGCAGTATTTT. This gives the protein CASSFIPLLGLNTDTQYF. This sequence joins TRBV5-1 and TRBJ2-3, with D perhaps matching TRBD2 (5 bases). Germline lookup yields CDR1 SGHRS and CDR2 YFSETQ. The V gene lost 2 bases and the J gene lost 3 bases, with 22 bases spanning the gap. CDR3 length equals 18 residues. Combining the CDR3 with reference TRBV5-1 and TRBJ2-3 gives the whole variable domain KAGVTQTPRYLIKTRGQQVTLSCSPISGHRSVSWYQQTPGQGLQFLFEYFSETQRNKGNFPGRFSGRQFSNSRSEMNVSTLELGDSALYLCASSFIPLLGLNTDTQYFGPGTRLTVL.

Details on this clone: At the DNA level, this CDR3 is encoded by other sequences in the same sample as well. The chain has TRBV6-5 and TRBJ2-7; D may be TRBD1 (6 bases). Germline V lookup: CDR1 MNHEY, CDR2 SVGAGI. V lost 6 bases to trimming and J lost 6 bases, with 18 bases between them. This CDR3 spans 14 amino acids. The CDR3 bases are TGTGCCAGCAGGCGACCAGGGGCCGCGGGCGAGCAGTACTTC. This encodes CASRRPGAAGEQYF.

Only one count was recorded for this clone. V gene TRBV9 combines with J gene TRBJ1-1; 8 bases match TRBD1. V was clipped by 2 bases and J by 6 bases; unmatched bases: 15. Looked up from germline, CDR1 is SGDLS and CDR2 is YYNGEE. The CDR3 is 17 amino acids. CDR3 loop: CASSVAGGGMNPPEAFF. The CDR3 coding sequence is TGTGCCAGCAGCGTGGCAGGGGGCGGAATGAACCCGCCTGAAGCTTTCTTT.

V and J are TRBV7-3 and TRBJ2-6, with D maybe TRBD1 (5 bases). Trimming stripped 4 bases from V and 0 bases from J, with 19 bases between. This CDR3 is 19 amino acids long. Per the germline V gene, CDR1 is SGHTA and CDR2 is FQGTGA. The CDR3 loop reads CASSSRSGQGVSGANVLTF. The CDR3 DNA reads as TGTGCCAGCAGCTCAAGGAGTGGGCAGGGCGTCTCTGGGGCCAACGTCCTGACTTTC.

The chain joins TRBV5-4 to TRBJ2-5; the match to TRBD2 covers 12 bases. The J call is doubtful: the DNA matches TRBJ2-7 better. Germline CDR1 and CDR2: SGHNT and YYREEE (reference sequence). The CDR3 sequence is 16 residues long. The CDR3 is CASSLGLAGTSYEQYF. The DNA of the CDR3 is TGTGCCAGCAGCCTCGGACTAGCGGGAACCTCCTACGAGCAGTACTTC.

This clone has only one observation. The chain combines TRBV14 with TRBJ1-2; no definite D call. CDR1 SGHDN and CDR2 FVKESK come from the germline V gene. This CDR3 is built from 15 residues. V was pared by 0 bases and J by 4 bases, with 12 bases between. Written as DNA, the CDR3 is TGTGCCAGCAGCCAAGATATGGCCCCTTCCTATGGCTACACCTTC. Its protein is CASSQDMAPSYGYTF.

The rearrangement links TRBV10-3 to TRBJ1-1; D not certain. Between the trimmed V and J ends, which lost 0 bases and 6 bases, there was a span of 8 bases. The CDR3 is 13 amino acids. Germline values: CDR1 ENHRY, CDR2 SYGVKD. The CDR3 region is CAISESGGAEAFF. DNA for the CDR3: TGTGCCATCAGTGAGTCTGGCGGGGCTGAAGCTTTCTTT.

The chain recombines TRBV9 with TRBJ2-2, with D perhaps matching TRBD2 (5 bases). V shed 4 bases and J shed 5 bases, with 12 bases lying between them. This CDR3 spans 14 amino acids. Germline CDR1 reads SGDLS; CDR2 reads YYNGEE. The CDR3 loop reads CASSRASGTGELFF. CDR3 nucleotides: TGTGCCAGCAGCCGGGCTTCGGGGACCGGGGAGCTGTTTTTT.

J is TRBJ2-7 and V is TRBV11-2; D is unclear. CDR1 SGHAT and CDR2 FQNNGV come from the germline V gene. CDR3 size: 14 residues. V was clipped by 7 bases and J by 2 bases, with 15 bases between them. The CDR3 protein is CASTTRRNTYEQYF. CDR3 nucleotides: TGTGCCAGCACCACAAGGCGGAATACCTACGAGCAGTACTTC.

In this sample, this clone turned up a few times. The rearrangement joins TRBV7-9 to TRBJ2-2; weak D call: TRBD1 (5 bases). Germline V CDR1 and CDR2: SEHNR, FQNEAQ (reference sequence). V was trimmed by 1 base and J by 4 bases, leaving 10 bases between them. This CDR3 has 15 amino acids. The CDR3 loop reads CASSLVGRVTGELFF. In DNA, the CDR3 is TGTGCCAGCAGCTTAGTCGGCAGGGTCACCGGGGAGCTGTTTTTT.

This clone was seen a single time. This chain connects TRBV2 to TRBJ1-4; perhaps TRBD1 as D (5 bases). This CDR3 has 11 residues. Trimming took off 8 bases at V and 5 bases at J, with 6 bases between the two ends. CDR1 and CDR2 (germline): SNHLY, FYNNEI. This CDR3 reads CASRQNEKLFF. The DNA for the CDR3 is TGTGCCAGCCGACAGAATGAAAAACTGTTTTTT. Filled out from reference TRBV2 and TRBJ1-4, the complete variable domain reads EPEVTQTPSHQVTQMGQEVILRCVPISNHLYFYWYRQILGQKVEFLVSFYNNEISEKSEIFDDQFSVERPDGSNFTLKIRSTKLEDSAMYFCASRQNEKLFFGSGTQLSVL.

V is TRBV11-3 and J is TRBJ2-3; TRBD2 aligns across 8 bases. Germline assignment: CDR1 SGHNT and CDR2 YENEEA. This CDR3 spans 17 amino acids. V lost 3 bases, J lost 6 bases, and 14 bases stayed unmatched. The CDR3, as DNA: TGTGCCAGCAGCTTCTGGGACTCTAGCGGGTCGCGGGATACGCAGTATTTT. Translating it yields CASSFWDSSGSRDTQYF. The complete variable domain, with remaining parts taken from reference TRBV11-3 and TRBJ2-3, reads EAGVVQSPRYKIIEKKQPVAFWCNPISGHNTLYWYLQNLGQGPELLIRYENEEAVDDSQLPKDRFSAERLKGVDSTLKIQPAELGDSAVYLCASSFWDSSGSRDTQYFGPGTRLTVL.

The chain couples TRBV11-2 to TRBJ2-7; a possible D gene is TRBD2 (6 bases). The CDR3 totals 15 residues. Germline lookup yields CDR1 SGHAT and CDR2 FQNNGV. Trimming shortened V by 1 base and J by 1 base, and 11 bases separated the two germline ends. The CDR3 region has the DNA TGTGCCAGCAGCTTAGTTTGGGACTCGTCCTACGAGCAGTACTTC. Protein: CASSLVWDSSYEQYF. Using reference TRBV11-2 and TRBJ2-7 for the parts outside the CDR3, the full variable domain is EAGVAQSPRYKIIEKRQSVAFWCNPISGHATLYWYQQILGQGPKLLIQFQNNGVVDDSQLPKDRFSAERLKGVDSTLKIQPAKLEDSAVYLCASSLVWDSSYEQYFGPGTRLTVT.

V is TRBV7-3 and J is TRBJ2-1; 7 bases fit TRBD1. Germline lookup yields CDR1 SGHTA and CDR2 FQGTGA. The length of the CDR3 is 16 residues. The junction had 9 bases not matched to a gene; V was cut back by 5 bases and J by 2 bases. CDR3 region: CASSPETGSPYNEQFF. In nucleotides, the CDR3 is TGTGCCAGCAGCCCAGAGACAGGGAGCCCCTACAATGAGCAGTTCTTC.

The chain employs TRBV18 and TRBJ1-4; D uncertain. Germline V CDR1 and CDR2: KGHSH, LQKENI. CDR3 length: 13 residues. Trimming removed 3 bases at V and 8 bases at J, with 10 bases between. The CDR3 loop reads CASSPQREEKLFF. Here the CDR3 DNA reads TGTGCCAGCTCACCCCAACGCGAAGAAAAACTGTTTTTT.

The chain is built from TRBV5-1 and TRBJ1-2; 8 bases align to TRBD1. CDR1 and CDR2 (germline): SGHRS, YFSETQ. CDR3 length: 15 residues. J lost 6 bases, V lost 4 bases, and 11 bases had no gene match. In nucleotides, the CDR3 is TGCGCCAGCAGCCCCGGACAGGGAGGGTGGGATGGCTACACCTTC. It is translated as CASSPGQGGWDGYTF.

This chain connects TRBV5-3 to TRBJ2-2, with D possibly matching TRBD2 (5 bases). TRBV5-3 is sorted into the ORF group, with uncertain function. With 3 bases removed from V and 7 bases from J, the gap between germline ends came to 16 bases. This CDR3 region has 15 residues. CDR3 bases: TGTGCCAGAAGCTCTGCCGGGATTTCTAACGGGGAGCTGTTTTTT. Amino acid sequence: CARSSAGISNGELFF.

This CDR3 is CASSFGTYYEQYF. The CDR3 nucleotides are TGTGCCAGCAGTTTTGGGACATACTACGAGCAGTACTTC. The gene calls are TRBV27 and TRBJ2-7, with TRBD1 as a possible D gene (6 bases). The CDR3 length is 13 residues. Trimming stripped 3 bases from V and 3 bases from J, with 9 bases between. Germline CDR1 and CDR2: MNHEY and SMNVEV (reference sequence).

J is TRBJ1-1 and V is TRBV11-2, with D unclear. Trimming shortened V by 3 bases and J by 3 bases, and 11 bases separated the two germline ends. Germline V gives CDR1 SGHAT, CDR2 FQNNGV. The CDR3 contains 14 residues. In nucleotides, the CDR3 is TGTGCCAGCAGCTTGAGGGCGCAGGACACTGAAGCTTTCTTT. This gives the protein CASSLRAQDTEAFF.

The rearrangement uses TRBV19 and TRBJ2-1; 13 nucleotides match TRBD2. Germline lookup yields CDR1 LNHDA and CDR2 SQIVND (reference sequence). This CDR3 is 17 amino acids long. The J segment lost 7 bases and the V segment lost 4 bases, leaving 10 bases of the junction unmatched. Written as DNA, the CDR3 is TGTGCCAGTAGTACCCCTAGGACTAGCGGGAGAGGGAATGAGCAGTTCTTC. Protein sequence: CASSTPRTSGRGNEQFF.